A single sample gave rise to the 25 T cell receptor beta chains below, sequenced in a study of metastatic and nonmetastatic thyroid tumors. MiXCR was used by TCRdb to re-call the PCR reads. The top ten clones hold 6.1% of a sample with some 7,900 clones, about 28% of them seen once. Every patient underwent thyroid surgery untreated. Input material: adjacent normal tissue. These receptors were obtained from a female donor with papillary thyroid cancer or a benign thyroid nodule (not recorded which). Some clones in this sample may be carry-over from other donors' samples.

By share of the sample, this clone is medium-sized. Other nucleotide sequences in the sample specify the same CDR3. The CDR3 DNA reads as TGTGCCAGCAGTGAGGGGGGGGCCGCCTACGAGCAGTACTTC. It is translated as CASSEGGAAYEQYF. The chain links TRBV2 to TRBJ2-7, with D perhaps TRBD2 (7 bases). The germline V and J ends were trimmed by 3 bases and 2 bases, with 11 bases remaining between them. The CDR3 is made up of 14 amino acids. Germline V CDR1 and CDR2: SNHLY, FYNNEI.

The chain uses TRBV6-5 and TRBJ2-7; the D is unclear. Trimming removed 0 bases at V and 0 bases at J, with 18 bases between. CDR1 is MNHEY, CDR2 SVGAGI, per germline. CDR3 length: 18 amino acids. CDR3 DNA sequence: TGTGCCAGCAGTTACTCTATCGGTGGCGTGAACTACTCCTACGAGCAGTACTTC. This encodes CASSYSIGGVNYSYEQYF.

As to this clone: This could be a read error, since a much larger clone is one nucleotide away. The J gene is TRBJ2-7, the V gene TRBV9; 7 positions agree with TRBD2. The CDR3 covers 14 residues. Looked up from germline, CDR1 is SGDLS and CDR2 is YYNGEE. Trimming took 6 bases from V and 3 from J; bases not matched to a gene: 9. CDR3 sequence (DNA): TGTGCCAGCATCCCTCGGACTAGTGACTACGAGCAGTACTTC. Its translation is CASIPRTSDYEQYF.

The chain joins TRBV5-8 to TRBJ1-2, with no clear D. The CDR3 has 14 amino acids. CDR1 is SGHTS and CDR2 is YDEGEE in the germline V gene. V shed 0 bases and J shed 6 bases, with 12 bases lying between them. The CDR3 DNA reads as TGTGCCAGCAGCTTGGGCGGGGTTCGGCATGGCTACACCTTC. This sequence encodes CASSLGGVRHGYTF.

This chain links TRBV4-2 with TRBJ2-7; 10 bases are a match to TRBD1. Germline CDR1 reads LGHNA; CDR2 reads YNFKEQ. V lost 5 bases and J lost 2; bases outside the gene matches: 3. The CDR3 extends over 14 amino acids. CDR3 DNA sequence: TGTGCCAGCAGCTCCGGGACAGGGGCCTACGAGCAGTACTTC. Translating it yields CASSSGTGAYEQYF.

This clone was observed a handful of times. The V call is TRBV27, the J call TRBJ2-7, with 8 bases fitting TRBD1. CDR3 length: 16 residues. J was trimmed by 0 bases and V by 6 bases; bases with no gene match: 10. Germline V gene data show CDR1 as MNHEY and CDR2 as SMNVEV (reference sequence). CDR3 in DNA: TGTGCCAGCAGGAGTCCCGCCGGGACAGGCTCCTACGAGCAGTACTTC. This sequence encodes CASRSPAGTGSYEQYF.

This clone occurred a few times. The chain has TRBV10-3 and TRBJ2-2; 7 nucleotides align to TRBD2. The junction had 0 bases not matched to a gene; V was cut back by 8 bases and J by 0 bases. Germline V gives CDR1 ENHRY, CDR2 SYGVKD. The CDR3 consists of 13 residues. CDR3 protein: CAIAGANTGELFF. In DNA, the CDR3 is TGTGCCATCGCGGGAGCGAACACCGGGGAGCTGTTTTTT.

This clone was counted a few times. The chain employs TRBV6-1 and TRBJ2-1; 7 nucleotides match TRBD2. CDR1 MNHNS and CDR2 SASEGT come from the germline V gene. CDR3 size: 14 residues. The J segment lost 3 bases and the V segment lost 1 base, leaving 0 bases of the junction unmatched. The CDR3 DNA sequence: TGTGCCAGCAGTGAAGGGACTAGCTACAATGAGCAGTTCTTC. Protein: CASSEGTSYNEQFF.

This clone was picked up one time. V gene TRBV20-1 combines with J gene TRBJ2-2; D is ambiguous. V was cut by 5 bases and J by 5 bases, with 15 bases left in between. Germline V gene sequence: CDR1 DFQATT, CDR2 SNEGSKA (reference sequence). The CDR3 is made up of 14 amino acids. CDR3 in DNA: TGCAGTGCTGACCTCTCTAGTGGTACCGGGGAGCTGTTTTTT. As protein: CSADLSSGTGELFF.

This clone is labeled as medium-sized (0.01 to 0.1%). The rearrangement uses TRBV20-1 and TRBJ1-5; D perhaps matches TRBD1 (5 bases). Trimming removed 1 base from V and 1 base from J, with 5 bases in between. Germline V CDR1 and CDR2: DFQATT, SNEGSKA (reference sequence). The CDR3 is made up of 13 amino acids. The DNA of the CDR3 is TGCAGTGCTAGAGGGGACAGCAATCAGCCCCAGCATTTT. This codes for CSARGDSNQPQHF.

The CDR3 is CASTPPRTNTDTQYF. The CDR3 DNA sequence: TGTGCCAGCACCCCCCCTCGGACTAACACAGATACGCAGTATTTT. The chain recombines TRBV28 with TRBJ2-3; a weak D match, TRBD2 (6 bases). The length of the CDR3 is 15 residues. Trimming left V 7 bases short and J 2 bases short, with 16 bases between. Germline CDR1 reads MDHEN; CDR2 reads SYDVKM.

This clone qualifies as medium-sized. The chain carries TRBV2 and TRBJ2-5; D is undetermined. With 2 bases removed from V and 1 base from J, the gap between germline ends came to 8 bases. Germline-derived CDR1 and CDR2 are SNHLY and FYNNEI. The CDR3 length is 14 residues. CDR3 loop: CASSEWAAQETQYF. The CDR3 DNA sequence: TGTGCCAGCAGTGAATGGGCAGCCCAAGAGACCCAGTACTTC.

This clone is termed medium-sized. The V gene is TRBV6-1, the J gene TRBJ1-3; D gene unclear. The CDR3 loop spans 15 amino acids. The germline CDR1 and CDR2 sequences are MNHNS and SASEGT. With 4 bases removed from V and 1 base from J, the gap between germline ends came to 11 bases. CDR3 amino acids: CASSGTLGSGNTIYF. The CDR3, as DNA: TGTGCCAGCAGTGGCACTTTGGGGTCTGGAAACACCATATATTTT.

This clone qualifies as medium-sized (0.01 to 0.1%). The CDR3 DNA follows: TGTGCCAGCAGAAAGACCGGGGTCGGGGCCCAGCATTTT. Translating gives CASRKTGVGAQHF. The V gene is TRBV2, the J gene TRBJ1-5; the D is unclear. Germline CDR1 and CDR2: SNHLY and FYNNEI. The CDR3 loop spans 13 amino acids. V shed 6 bases and J shed 11 bases, with 17 bases lying between them.

The V gene is TRBV5-1, the J gene TRBJ1-6, with D possibly TRBD1 on 5 matching bases. This CDR3 region has 16 residues. Germline CDR1 is SGHRS and CDR2 is YFSETQ. The V and J ends lost 1 base and 8 bases respectively, with 16 bases between them. CDR3 sequence (DNA): TGCGCCAGCAGCTTGAGAGTTGCAGGGACCGATTCACCCCTCCACTTT. It translates to CASSLRVAGTDSPLHF.

This clone showed up just a few times. The chain has TRBV6-2 or TRBV6-3 and TRBJ2-7, with 9 bases matching TRBD2. The V gene's germline CDR1 is MNHEY and CDR2 SVGEGT. This CDR3 has 15 amino acids. V trimming: 5 bases; J trimming: 1 base; junction bases outside the gene matches: 6. The CDR3 sequence: CASSPTSGVSYEQYF. In DNA, the CDR3 is TGTGCCAGCAGTCCGACTAGCGGAGTTTCCTACGAGCAGTACTTC.

The chain carries TRBV4-3 and TRBJ2-3; weak D call: TRBD2 (6 bases). V was shortened by 5 bases and J by 14 bases, with 20 bases between the two germline ends. Germline CDR1 reads LGHNA; CDR2 reads YSLEER. CDR3 length: 13 residues. The CDR3 is CASSGGTGGYLYF. Written as DNA, the CDR3 is TGCGCCAGCAGCGGCGGGACCGGCGGATATCTGTATTTT.

The chain links TRBV28 to TRBJ1-3; D unclear. V lost 0 bases to trimming and J lost 0 bases, with 6 bases between them. This CDR3 is 15 amino acids long. From germline, CDR1 is MDHEN and CDR2 SYDVKM. CDR3 residues: CASSLWGNSGNTIYF. The CDR3 region has the DNA TGTGCCAGCAGTTTATGGGGCAACTCTGGAAACACCATATATTTT.

The CDR3: CASSLIGQGLPNEQFF. CDR3 bases: TGCGCCAGCAGCTTGATAGGGCAGGGTCTTCCCAATGAGCAGTTCTTC. The rearrangement uses TRBV5-1 and TRBJ2-1; weak D call: TRBD1 (5 bases). Germline V gene data show CDR1 as SGHRS and CDR2 as YFSETQ. The CDR3 runs 16 residues. V lost 1 base and J 6 bases, leaving 17 bases between the germline ends. Supplemented by reference TRBV5-1 and TRBJ2-1, the full variable domain reads KAGVTQTPRYLIKTRGQQVTLSCSPISGHRSVSWYQQTPGQGLQFLFEYFSETQRNKGNFPGRFSGRQFSNSRSEMNVSTLELGDSALYLCASSLIGQGLPNEQFFGPGTRLTVL.

The rearrangement uses TRBV11-1 and TRBJ2-1, with 7 bases aligning to TRBD2. Germline trimming cut 2 bases from V and 3 bases from J; bases unmatched to any gene: 4. This CDR3 contains 15 residues. CDR1 SGHAT and CDR2 FQDESV come from the germline V gene (reference sequence). CDR3 nucleotide sequence: TGTGCCAGCAGCTTATCCCCGGGAGGCTACAATGAGCAGTTCTTC. This encodes CASSLSPGGYNEQFF.

The chain employs TRBV20-1 and TRBJ2-6; D not resolved. Germline V gives CDR1 DFQATT, CDR2 SNEGSKA (reference sequence). V was cut by 5 bases and J by 0 bases, with 8 bases left in between. This CDR3 comprises 14 residues. The CDR3 sequence: CSALTDSGANVLTF. The CDR3 nucleotides read TGCAGTGCTTTGACGGACTCTGGGGCCAACGTCCTGACTTTC.

The chain combines TRBV11-3 with TRBJ2-7; 12 bases align to TRBD2. V lost 1 base and J lost 2; bases outside the gene matches: 15. The CDR3 is 20 residues long. The germline V gene has CDR1 SGHNT and CDR2 YENEEA. CDR3 nucleotide sequence: TGTGCCAGCAGCTTAGGGGAGAGCCTAGCGGGAGGGCCCGTTCCCTACGAGCAGTACTTC. Its translation is CASSLGESLAGGPVPYEQYF.

The genes are TRBV12-3 or TRBV12-4 and TRBJ1-2, with D perhaps matching TRBD1 (6 bases). V was cut by 5 bases and J by 8 bases, with 9 bases left in between. There are 11 residues in the CDR3. This CDR3 is CASSPGTGYTF. CDR3 DNA: TGTGCCAGCAGTCCCGGGACAGGCTACACCTTC.

The J gene is TRBJ2-7, the V gene TRBV3-1; D is unresolved. The CDR3 length is 12 residues. CDR1 LGHDT and CDR2 YNNKEL come from the germline V gene (reference sequence). V was cut by 3 bases and J by 3 bases, with 6 bases left in between. CDR3 sequence reads: CASSQTRYEQYF. CDR3 DNA: TGTGCCAGCAGCCAGACCCGCTACGAGCAGTACTTC.

This chain uses TRBV11-2 with TRBJ2-7, with 7 nucleotides matching TRBD1. Germline trimming cut 3 bases from V and 3 bases from J; bases unmatched to any gene: 2. Germline loops: CDR1 SGHAT, CDR2 FQNNGV. This CDR3 is built from 13 residues. As DNA, the CDR3 is TGTGCCAGCAGCTTGACAGGGCGCTACGAGCAGTACTTC. This codes for CASSLTGRYEQYF.